This TCR beta chain comes out of a study of blood T cells in healthy people across ages. This clonotype was seen repeatedly, ten times or more. The CDR3 consists of 15 residues. V was pared by 5 bases and J by 5 bases, with 12 bases of the junction left unmatched. Germline V gene data show CDR1 as MDHEN and CDR2 as SYDVKM. With a J-beta primer mix and a sample-barcoded 5' primer, a second PCR ran roughly 6 to 11 cycles. TCRdb independently ran MiXCR on the 5' RACE reads; one entry per CDR3 protein. The repertoire holds some 890,000 distinct CDR3 sequences, with 29% as singletons. Separately, the same data were catalogued under a study of T cells of mothers and their children. That study adds: The donors comprised more than 5 children and their three healthy Caucasian mothers.

The sequence came from a middle-aged woman in good health. The rearrangement links TRBV28 to TRBJ2-7; 7 nucleotides agree with TRBD2. The sample taken for sequencing was blood. The CDR3 DNA reads TGTGCCAGCAGTCTCCATAGCGGGCTCCGGAACGAGCAGTACTTC. It yields the protein CASSLHSGLRNEQYF.